Listed here are 18 T cell receptor beta chains from one sample, sequenced in a study of glioma-infiltrating T cells. The iRepertoire nested amplicon-rescue multiplex PCR amplified TCR alpha and beta CDR3s from RNA. TCRdb re-analysed the multiplex PCR reads in MiXCR, keeping a single row per CDR3 protein. Of roughly 120,000 distinct CDR3 sequences listed, approximately 23% are singletons. The sample taken for sequencing was glioma tissue, nonneoplastic brain tissue, or PBMCs (not recorded which). These TCRs come from a human donor with low-grade glioma or glioblastoma, undergoing nonglioma brain surgery, or in good health (not recorded which).

This clonotype was observed many times. The chain recombines TRBV6-1 with TRBJ2-3; D ambiguous. V gave up 5 bases and J gave up 4 bases, with 10 bases separating them. Looked up from germline, CDR1 is MNHNS and CDR2 is SASEGT. The CDR3 extends over 13 amino acids. CDR3 DNA sequence: TGTGCCAGCAGTACAGACCGATCAGATACGCAGTATTTT. Translated, it gives CASSTDRSDTQYF.

For this clonotype: Just one base apart from a much larger clone, this may be a read error. CDR3: CWTSEDNEQFF. As DNA, the CDR3 is TGTTGGACGTCTGAGGACAATGAGCAGTTCTTC. The rearrangement links TRBV10-3 to TRBJ2-1; no clear D. This CDR3 is built from 11 residues. Germline values: CDR1 ENHRY, CDR2 SYGVKD.

In this sample, this clonotype turned up many times. The rearrangement uses TRBV28 and TRBJ1-1, with no clear D. The germline CDR1 and CDR2 sequences are MDHEN and SYDVKM. The CDR3 has 13 amino acids. The ends were cut back, 1 base at V and 5 bases at J, with 8 bases in the middle. The CDR3 DNA reads as TGTGCCAGCAGTTTATTAGGTTTTACTGAAGCTTTCTTT. Amino acid sequence: CASSLLGFTEAFF.

This clonotype was counted between two and nine times. This may arise from a read error, as a much more abundant clone is one base away. The chain couples TRBV4-1 to TRBJ1-1; 7 bases are shared with TRBD1. Germline CDR1 MGHRA, CDR2 YSYEKL. This CDR3 is built from 15 residues. The CDR3 is CTSSQRGQLNTEAFF. CDR3 nucleotide sequence: TGCACCAGCAGCCAAAGGGGACAGTTGAACACTGAAGCTTTCTTT.

On this clonotype: The junction shows a germline mismatch at one end, possibly a read error. V gene TRBV29-1 combines with J gene TRBJ1-2, with D possibly matching TRBD1 (6 bases). CDR3 size: 12 residues. Per the germline V gene, CDR1 is SQVTM and CDR2 is ANQGSEA. The CDR3 protein is CIVQEGGYGYTF. The CDR3 coding sequence is TGCATCGTTCAGGAAGGGGGCTATGGCTACACCTTC.

This clonotype appeared a few times. V usage is TRBV4-1 and J usage is TRBJ2-7, with 11 bases aligning to TRBD2. In germline, CDR1 is MGHRA, CDR2 YSYEKL. V lost 3 bases, J lost 5 bases, and 9 bases stayed unmatched. The CDR3 is made up of 16 amino acids. DNA for the CDR3: TGCGCCAGCAGCCATCTACTAGCGGGAGAGAAGAACGAGCAGTACTTC. This gives the protein CASSHLLAGEKNEQYF.

The table lists this clonotype with many counts. The chain links TRBV24-1 to TRBJ2-7; D may be TRBD1 or TRBD2 (8 bases each). Per the germline V gene, CDR1 is KGHDR and CDR2 is SFDVKD. This CDR3 is 16 amino acids long. The V end lost 3 bases, the J end lost 6 bases, and 20 bases lay between the germline ends. CDR3 sequence reads: CATSDNGQGSGGEQYF. The CDR3 region has the DNA TGTGCCACCAGTGATAACGGACAGGGCAGCGGGGGCGAGCAGTACTTC.

The table lists this clonotype with many counts. This chain uses TRBV10-3 with TRBJ1-1; D perhaps matches TRBD1 (5 bases). V was shortened by 3 bases and J by 1 base, with 9 bases between the two germline ends. In germline, CDR1 is ENHRY, CDR2 SYGVKD. The CDR3 has 14 amino acids. CDR3 DNA: TGTGCCATCAGTGATCGACAGAAGAACACTGAAGCTTTCTTT. Translated, it gives CAISDRQKNTEAFF.

With respect to this clonotype: One end of the junction varies from germline; a read error may be responsible. V gene TRBV19 combines with J gene TRBJ1-1; weak D call: TRBD1 (5 bases). Germline V gene lookup returns CDR1 LNHDA and CDR2 SQIVND (reference sequence). The CDR3 totals 16 residues. As DNA, the CDR3 is TGTGCCAGTAGTTTACAGGACCGACGTCCGAACGCTGAAGCTTTCTTT. Encoded protein: CASSLQDRRPNAEAFF.

This clonotype was detected many times. The V and J genes are TRBV3-1 and TRBJ2-1; D is tentatively TRBD1 or TRBD2 (5 bases each). V gave up 5 bases and J gave up 0 bases, with 17 bases separating them. Germline V gene lookup returns CDR1 LGHDT and CDR2 YNNKEL (reference sequence). This CDR3 region has 17 residues. The CDR3 sequence is CASSSRTLQASYNEQFF. For the CDR3, the DNA is TGTGCCAGCAGCTCCCGGACTTTACAGGCCTCCTACAATGAGCAGTTCTTC.

This clonotype showed up just a few times. The rearrangement links TRBV19 to TRBJ2-7, with 8 bases identical to TRBD2. CDR3 size: 14 residues. V lost 4 bases and J lost 2; bases outside the gene matches: 4. The germline V gene encodes CDR1 LNHDA and CDR2 SQIVND (reference sequence). This CDR3 reads CASSTPGLAYEQYF. CDR3 sequence (DNA): TGTGCCAGTAGTACACCGGGACTAGCCTACGAGCAGTACTTC.

A note on this clonotype: A much larger clone lies one base from this, so it may be a read error. This rearrangement joins TRBV6-5 to TRBJ1-2, with D unclear. Germline CDR1 is MNHEY and CDR2 is SVGAGI. This CDR3 is 14 amino acids long. For the CDR3, the DNA is TGTACCAGCTTTGGACTCTTACCGAACTATGGCTACACCTTC. Protein: CTSFGLLPNYGYTF.

The chain couples TRBV29-1 to TRBJ2-3; 7 nucleotides match TRBD2. CDR3 length: 14 residues. Germline CDR1 and CDR2: SQVTM and ANQGSEA. Trimming cost V 2 bases and J 6 bases; bases outside gene matches: 8. The CDR3 DNA reads TGCAGCGTTGAAAAGGCGGGAGCTACGGATACGCAGTATTTT. Translating gives CSVEKAGATDTQYF.

This clonotype occurred many times. The V call is TRBV4-1, the J call TRBJ2-5; TRBD2 matches at 11 bases. This CDR3 spans 15 amino acids. In germline, CDR1 is MGHRA, CDR2 YSYEKL. V gave up 4 bases and J gave up 6 bases; unmatched junction bases: 7. CDR3 protein: CASSPNSGREKTQYF. In nucleotides, the CDR3 is TGCGCCAGCAGCCCTAATAGCGGGAGGGAAAAGACCCAGTACTTC.

The V and J genes are TRBV4-1 and TRBJ1-6; 9 positions match TRBD1. V lost 4 bases and J lost 4; bases outside the gene matches: 11. The CDR3 covers 18 residues. In germline, CDR1 is MGHRA, CDR2 YSYEKL. The CDR3 sequence is CASSLTPRTGEYNSPLHF. The CDR3 DNA reads as TGCGCCAGCAGCCTTACCCCGAGGACAGGGGAGTATAATTCACCCCTCCACTTT.

This clonotype was recorded many times. The J gene is TRBJ2-1, the V gene TRBV6-1; D might be TRBD2 (5 bases). Germline CDR1 and CDR2: MNHNS and SASEGT. V lost 7 bases to trimming and J lost 5 bases, with 12 bases between them. The length of the CDR3 is 13 residues. For the CDR3, the DNA is TGTGCCAGCACCGCCCCGGGGAACAATGAGCAGTTCTTC. This codes for CASTAPGNNEQFF.

To note about this clonotype: A read error may account for a junction end that differs from germline. The V gene is TRBV6-1, the J gene TRBJ2-3; TRBD2 matches 10 bases. Germline CDR1 reads MNHNS; CDR2 reads SASEGT. This CDR3 has 16 amino acids. CDR3 DNA sequence: TGCGCCAGTCAGGGCCATAGCGGGAGGCTCACAGATACGCAGTATTTT. It is translated as CASQGHSGRLTDTQYF.

This clonotype was counted only a few times. V and J are TRBV6-4 and TRBJ2-3, with 9 bases identical to TRBD2. The germline V gene has CDR1 MRHNA and CDR2 SNTAGT. The length of the CDR3 is 15 residues. Trimming took 3 bases from V and 6 from J; bases not matched to a gene: 7. The CDR3: CASSEIAGETDTQYF. CDR3 bases: TGTGCCAGCAGTGAGATAGCGGGAGAGACGGATACGCAGTATTTT.